Below, 32 T cell receptor beta chains from the same sample are listed, as sequenced in a study of regulatory T cells in long-lasting Graves disease. This sample's time point: persistent/refractory GD, antithyroid drugs over 5 years with positive TRAb. There was RNA extracted from PBMCs, and the TCR library was made from it. The authors built TCR beta libraries using iRepertoire HTBI primers and Arm-PCR of CDR3 regions. TCRdb itself ran the multiplex PCR reads through MiXCR, one entry per CDR3 protein. The data show about 430,000 distinct CDR3 sequences, with approximately 22% seen just once and roughly an eighth held by the top ten. The material sequenced was peripheral blood mononuclear cells (PBMCs), taken when the disease was refractory, from a patient treated with antithyroid drugs. All receptors come from a female donor with Graves disease.

V and J are TRBV3-1 and TRBJ2-7; possibly TRBD2 for D (6 bases). Germline V CDR1 and CDR2: LGHDT, YNNKEL (reference sequence). The CDR3 runs 12 residues. V lost 5 bases and J lost 7, with 12 bases in between. The CDR3 is CASSNSGLEQYF. In DNA form, the CDR3 reads TGTGCCAGCAGCAATAGCGGCCTGGAGCAGTACTTC.

Notes on this clonotype: This clone may be a read error of a much larger clone one base away. J is TRBJ1-3 and V is TRBV28; D ambiguous. This CDR3 is 15 amino acids long. Per germline, CDR1 MDHEN and CDR2 SYDVKM. CDR3 sequence reads: CASSLYASSGNTICF. Written as DNA, the CDR3 is TGTGCCAGCAGTTTGTATGCCAGCTCTGGAAACACCATATGTTTT.

A word on this clonotype: The junction does not match germline at one end; this may be a read error. The rearrangement joins TRBV28 to TRBJ1-5, with D possibly being TRBD1 (6 bases). Germline loops: CDR1 MDHEN, CDR2 SYDVKM. The CDR3 totals 15 residues. The CDR3 nucleotides are TGTGCCGGCAGTTCAATGGACAGCTCGAAGCAGCCCCAGCATTTT. This translates into CAGSSMDSSKQPQHF.

The rearrangement links TRBV10-3 to TRBJ2-7; TRBD2 matches at 8 bases. V dropped 5 bases and J dropped 3; count of bases not matched to a gene: 6. This CDR3 contains 14 residues. Germline-derived CDR1 and CDR2 are ENHRY and SYGVKD. The CDR3 coding sequence is TGTGCCATCAGTTCAGCGGGAGCTGGCTACGAGCAGTACTTC. Residues: CAISSAGAGYEQYF.

V is TRBV20-1 and J is TRBJ2-7; the D is unclear. This CDR3 contains 14 residues. V dropped 3 bases and J dropped 1 base, with 13 bases sitting between them. Germline CDR1 DFQATT, CDR2 SNEGSKA (reference sequence). The CDR3 spells CSASSVTPSYEQYF. CDR3 bases: TGCAGTGCTAGTTCGGTCACCCCATCCTACGAGCAGTACTTC.

This clonotype was recorded at least ten times. The chain links TRBV6-1 to TRBJ2-7; TRBD2 is a possible D gene (6 bases). V lost 4 bases and J 2 bases, leaving 12 bases between the germline ends. Germline-derived CDR1 and CDR2 are MNHNS and SASEGT. The CDR3 spans 14 residues. Written as DNA, the CDR3 is TGTGCCAGCAGTGCGGGGGTGTCGACCTACGAGCAGTACTTC. Protein product: CASSAGVSTYEQYF.

This clonotype showed up many times. Sequence at one end of the junction differs from germline and may be a read error. The chain has TRBV28 and TRBJ1-1; D is perhaps TRBD1 (6 bases). The CDR3 contains 13 residues. The germline gives CDR1 MDHEN, CDR2 SYDVKM. This CDR3 reads CAGRGPANTEAFF. DNA for the CDR3: TGTGCCGGCAGGGGACCAGCTAACACTGAAGCTTTCTTT.

This clonotype has just a few counts. CDR3 region: CATSDFQQGTRDQPQHF. The CDR3 nucleotides are TGTGCCACCAGTGATTTCCAACAGGGCACCAGGGATCAGCCCCAGCATTTT. V usage is TRBV24-1 and J usage is TRBJ1-5; a weak D match, TRBD1 (6 bases). Trimming took off 1 base at V and 5 bases at J, with 17 bases between the two ends. CDR1 is KGHDR, CDR2 SFDVKD, per germline. The CDR3 length is 17 residues.

This clonotype was counted many times. The rearrangement links TRBV20-1 to TRBJ2-5; D is undetermined. Germline CDR1 and CDR2: DFQATT and SNEGSKA (reference sequence). CDR3 size: 12 residues. V was shortened by 3 bases and J by 4 bases, with 9 bases between the two germline ends. This chain's CDR3 is CSARVLRETQYF. In nucleotides, the CDR3 is TGCAGTGCTAGGGTCTTAAGAGAGACCCAGTACTTC.

This clonotype was counted at least ten times. J is TRBJ2-5 and V is TRBV12-3 or TRBV12-4; possibly TRBD2 for D (6 bases). This CDR3 region has 15 residues. V was shortened by 2 bases and J by 4 bases, with 14 bases between the two germline ends. The chain's CDR3 is CASSLSGTVGETQYF. For the CDR3, the DNA is TGTGCCAGCAGTTTATCCGGGACTGTGGGAGAGACCCAGTACTTC.

This clonotype was observed at least ten times. This chain links TRBV29-1 with TRBJ2-7; 14 nucleotides line up with TRBD2. Germline V gives CDR1 SQVTM, CDR2 ANQGSEA. V was pared by 3 bases and J by 7 bases, with 2 bases of the junction left unmatched. The CDR3 length is 13 residues. CDR3 residues: CSVETSGRAEQYF. As DNA, the CDR3 is TGCAGCGTTGAGACTAGCGGGAGGGCAGAGCAGTACTTC.

This clonotype has only a few counts. The V call is TRBV18, the J call TRBJ2-5, with D unclear. The CDR3 is 14 amino acids. The V end lost 6 bases, the J end lost 5 bases, and 16 bases lay between the germline ends. Germline V gives CDR1 KGHSH, CDR2 LQKENI. CDR3 region: CASSPPDNMETQYF. The CDR3 DNA is TGTGCCAGCTCGCCCCCCGACAACATGGAGACCCAGTACTTC.

The chain is built from TRBV20-1 and TRBJ2-4; 7 nucleotides align to TRBD2. Germline V gene lookup returns CDR1 DFQATT and CDR2 SNEGSKA (reference sequence). The ends lost 4 bases at V and 0 bases at J; junction bases unmatched: 3. CDR3 size: 14 residues. CDR3 sequence reads: CSAKAGLAKNIQYF. In DNA, the CDR3 is TGCAGTGCTAAAGCGGGGCTAGCCAAAAACATTCAGTACTTC.

This clonotype was detected ten times or more. V and J are TRBV6-9 and TRBJ2-7, with unresolved D. Deletions cut 2 bases from V and 3 bases from J, with 11 bases between. CDR1 and CDR2 from the germline V gene are MNHGY and SVAAGI. The CDR3 spans 14 residues. The CDR3 DNA reads as TGTGCCAGCAGTTATCAACCCTCGGGCTACGAGCAGTACTTC. Translation: CASSYQPSGYEQYF.

The chain couples TRBV3-1 to TRBJ2-1; perhaps TRBD2 as D (5 bases). Germline assignment: CDR1 LGHDT and CDR2 YNNKEL (reference sequence). The V end lost 6 bases, the J end lost 8 bases, and 17 bases lay between the germline ends. CDR3 length: 14 amino acids. This chain's CDR3 is CASSPLIGGHEQFF. The CDR3 bases are TGTGCCAGCAGTCCTCTGATTGGCGGGCATGAGCAGTTCTTC.

This clonotype was recorded at least ten times. This sequence joins TRBV28 and TRBJ1-2; D perhaps matches TRBD1 (5 bases). CDR1 and CDR2 (germline): MDHEN, SYDVKM. This CDR3 contains 15 residues. Trimming took off 2 bases at V and 3 bases at J, with 13 bases between the two ends. The CDR3 sequence is CASSLDRRGYYGYTF. As DNA, the CDR3 is TGTGCCAGCAGTTTAGACAGAAGAGGCTACTATGGCTACACCTTC.

The chain joins TRBV3-1 to TRBJ2-3; D possibly corresponds to TRBD2 (5 bases). Germline V gene lookup returns CDR1 LGHDT and CDR2 YNNKEL (reference sequence). This CDR3 comprises 11 residues. The V and J ends lost 8 bases and 5 bases respectively, with 8 bases between them. For the CDR3, the DNA is TGTGCCAGCGAGGGATTAGATACGCAGTATTTT. As protein: CASEGLDTQYF.

This clonotype was detected only a few times. The gene calls are TRBV7-9 and TRBJ1-1; no clear D gene. In germline, CDR1 is SEHNR, CDR2 FQNEAQ (reference sequence). Trimming removed 3 bases at V and 12 bases at J, with 14 bases between. This CDR3 is 12 amino acids long. CDR3 bases: TGTGCCAGCAGCTTTGATCGGAGTGTGACTTTCTTT. Translation: CASSFDRSVTFF.

This clonotype was counted only a few times. The V gene is TRBV18, the J gene TRBJ2-7, with D possibly being TRBD2 (6 bases). The ends were cut back, 5 bases at V and 3 bases at J, with 14 bases in the middle. The germline CDR1 and CDR2 sequences are KGHSH and LQKENI. The length of the CDR3 is 14 residues. This CDR3 reads CASSSRTNNYEQYF. The CDR3 DNA follows: TGTGCCAGCTCATCCAGGACTAACAACTACGAGCAGTACTTC.

This clonotype occurred a few times. This chain uses TRBV20-1 with TRBJ2-5, with 7 bases that match TRBD1. CDR1 is DFQATT, CDR2 SNEGSKA, per germline (reference sequence). The J segment lost 5 bases and the V segment lost 6 bases, leaving 9 bases of the junction unmatched. The CDR3 runs to 13 residues. CDR3 sequence: CSAHRGQAETQYF. The DNA of the CDR3 is TGCAGTGCCCACCGTGGACAGGCGGAGACCCAGTACTTC.

This clonotype was picked up a small number of times. This sequence joins TRBV5-4 and TRBJ2-2; D might be TRBD1 (5 bases). The length of the CDR3 is 15 residues. Trimming left V 0 bases short and J 7 bases short, with 13 bases between. Germline loops: CDR1 SGHNT, CDR2 YYREEE (reference sequence). In DNA form, the CDR3 reads TGTGCCAGCAGCTTGGGGGCAGGGTATGGCGGGGAGCTGTTTTTT. Translated: CASSLGAGYGGELFF.

V gene TRBV10-1 combines with J gene TRBJ2-7; TRBD2 aligns across 8 bases. The germline V gene has CDR1 WNHNN and CDR2 SYGVQD (reference sequence). V shed 2 bases, J shed 1 base, and the junction held 4 bases outside the gene matches. The CDR3 totals 15 residues. Written as DNA, the CDR3 is TGCGCCAGCAGTGAGGAGGCTAGCGGGTCCTACGAGCAGTACTTC. Translation: CASSEEASGSYEQYF.

This clonotype was seen many times. This chain links TRBV6-2 or TRBV6-3 with TRBJ1-6; 11 positions agree with TRBD1. The CDR3 runs to 17 residues. With V trimmed by 2 bases and J by 8 bases, 8 bases remained unmatched. Per the germline V gene, CDR1 is MNHEY and CDR2 is SVGEGT. The CDR3 region is CASSYPRTGGADSPLHF. The CDR3 bases are TGTGCCAGCAGTTACCCTCGGACAGGGGGCGCTGATTCACCCCTCCACTTT.

This clonotype has more than one count but fewer than ten. J is TRBJ1-5 and V is TRBV19; 7 positions agree with TRBD1. Germline CDR1 LNHDA, CDR2 SQIVND (reference sequence). V lost 6 bases to trimming and J lost 2 bases; unmatched junction nucleotides: 7. The CDR3 is 15 amino acids. CDR3 in amino acids: CASSSDRLGNQPQHF. The CDR3, as DNA: TGTGCCAGTAGCTCGGACAGGTTGGGCAATCAGCCCCAGCATTTT.

This clonotype was seen many times. The chain combines TRBV27 with TRBJ1-1, with no clear D. V was cut by 2 bases and J by 6 bases, with 10 bases left in between. Germline V CDR1 and CDR2: MNHEY, SMNVEV (reference sequence). This CDR3 is built from 13 residues. The DNA for the CDR3 is TGTGCCAGCAGTTTAGGTCGTCGCGCTGAAGCTTTCTTT. Translation gives CASSLGRRAEAFF.

This clonotype was observed a few times. This chain's CDR3 is CASPGLNTEAFF. CDR3 DNA: TGTGCCAGCCCAGGGTTGAACACTGAAGCTTTCTTT. V gene TRBV27 combines with J gene TRBJ1-1; TRBD1 might be the D (5 bases). V lost 8 bases to trimming and J lost 0 bases, with 7 bases between them. The CDR3 is 12 amino acids. CDR1 and CDR2 (germline): MNHEY, SMNVEV (reference sequence).

This sequence joins TRBV30 and TRBJ2-7, with 7 bases fitting TRBD1. The CDR3 consists of 14 residues. The junction had 6 bases not matched to a gene; V was cut back by 2 bases and J by 2 bases. Per the germline V gene, CDR1 is GTSNPN and CDR2 is SVGIG (reference sequence). CDR3 in DNA: TGTGCCTGGAGTCAGGACAGGCTGACCTACGAGCAGTACTTC. The encoded protein is CAWSQDRLTYEQYF.

This clonotype was found many times. V usage is TRBV28 and J usage is TRBJ2-6; TRBD1 agrees at 9 bases. Per the germline V gene, CDR1 is MDHEN and CDR2 is SYDVKM. V was pared by 4 bases and J by 2 bases, with 6 bases of the junction left unmatched. The CDR3 runs to 17 residues. The CDR3 loop is CASSSRDRAPGANVLTF. The DNA of the CDR3 is TGTGCCAGCAGTTCCCGGGACAGGGCTCCTGGGGCCAACGTCCTGACTTTC.

This clonotype was counted many times. The gene calls are TRBV28 and TRBJ1-2; a possible D gene is TRBD1 (5 bases). The ends were cut back, 3 bases at V and 2 bases at J, with 10 bases in the middle. Germline loops: CDR1 MDHEN, CDR2 SYDVKM. The CDR3 contains 14 residues. The CDR3: CASSFPQGNYGYTF. The CDR3 region has the DNA TGTGCCAGCAGTTTCCCGCAGGGCAACTATGGCTACACCTTC.

This clonotype was seen many times. The V gene is TRBV28, the J gene TRBJ1-1; tentative D call: TRBD1 (6 bases). Trimming removed 3 bases at V and 2 bases at J, with 13 bases between. This CDR3 contains 15 residues. The germline gives CDR1 MDHEN, CDR2 SYDVKM. The CDR3 region is CASSLIGTTNTEAFF. CDR3 sequence (DNA): TGTGCCAGCAGTTTGATTGGGACAACCAACACTGAAGCTTTCTTT.

In this sample, this clonotype turned up many times. The chain has TRBV28 and TRBJ1-4; D perhaps matches TRBD1 (6 bases). The germline gives CDR1 MDHEN, CDR2 SYDVKM. V dropped 5 bases and J dropped 4 bases, with 11 bases sitting between them. The CDR3 is 14 amino acids. CDR3 nucleotides: TGTGCCAGCAGTCCACAGGGCTATAATGAAAAACTGTTTTTT. Its protein is CASSPQGYNEKLFF.

J is TRBJ1-4 and V is TRBV4-1; 7 bases are shared with TRBD1. Per germline, CDR1 MGHRA and CDR2 YSYEKL. CDR3 length equals 14 residues. V lost 5 bases, J lost 8 bases, and 8 bases stayed unmatched. Here the CDR3 DNA reads TGCGCCAGCAGCAATCCCCCAGGGGGAGAAAAACTGTTTTTT. This translates into CASSNPPGGEKLFF.